This TCR beta chain stems from a study of shared clonotypes between healthy human individuals. Study as a whole: Plates per donor: three CD4 naive, three CD4 memory, two CD8 naive, one CD8 memory.

Adult donors, all healthy and HIV-negative, had no recent acute infections or vaccinations. This table comes from immunoSEQ multiplex PCR, and its TCRdb copy is limited to in-frame clones, with some not included. The sample yields 2 million to 2.5 million clones, less than 95% seen once. Study outcomes and limitations: Clonotypes that were shared across a handful of donors made up around 5.5% of naive CD4 clonotypes. Sorted-subset sequencing was shown by rarefaction to be incomplete despite large depth.

This clone showed up just once. Its specificity is unknown. The V and J ends lost 0 bases and 9 bases respectively, with 12 bases between them. CDR1 is GTSNPN and CDR2 is SVGIG in the germline V gene (reference sequence). This CDR3 has 12 amino acids. The source is a young man in good health. Some clones in this sample may be carry-over from other donors' samples. Sequences were obtained from naive CD4+ T cells from PBMCs. The sample's subset: CD45RA+ positively selected. The gene calls are TRBV30 and TRBJ2-7; weak D call: TRBD1 (5 bases). The CDR3 region has the DNA TGTGCCTGGAGTGTACAGGAGTTTGGGCAGTACTTC. As protein: CAWSVQEFGQYF.